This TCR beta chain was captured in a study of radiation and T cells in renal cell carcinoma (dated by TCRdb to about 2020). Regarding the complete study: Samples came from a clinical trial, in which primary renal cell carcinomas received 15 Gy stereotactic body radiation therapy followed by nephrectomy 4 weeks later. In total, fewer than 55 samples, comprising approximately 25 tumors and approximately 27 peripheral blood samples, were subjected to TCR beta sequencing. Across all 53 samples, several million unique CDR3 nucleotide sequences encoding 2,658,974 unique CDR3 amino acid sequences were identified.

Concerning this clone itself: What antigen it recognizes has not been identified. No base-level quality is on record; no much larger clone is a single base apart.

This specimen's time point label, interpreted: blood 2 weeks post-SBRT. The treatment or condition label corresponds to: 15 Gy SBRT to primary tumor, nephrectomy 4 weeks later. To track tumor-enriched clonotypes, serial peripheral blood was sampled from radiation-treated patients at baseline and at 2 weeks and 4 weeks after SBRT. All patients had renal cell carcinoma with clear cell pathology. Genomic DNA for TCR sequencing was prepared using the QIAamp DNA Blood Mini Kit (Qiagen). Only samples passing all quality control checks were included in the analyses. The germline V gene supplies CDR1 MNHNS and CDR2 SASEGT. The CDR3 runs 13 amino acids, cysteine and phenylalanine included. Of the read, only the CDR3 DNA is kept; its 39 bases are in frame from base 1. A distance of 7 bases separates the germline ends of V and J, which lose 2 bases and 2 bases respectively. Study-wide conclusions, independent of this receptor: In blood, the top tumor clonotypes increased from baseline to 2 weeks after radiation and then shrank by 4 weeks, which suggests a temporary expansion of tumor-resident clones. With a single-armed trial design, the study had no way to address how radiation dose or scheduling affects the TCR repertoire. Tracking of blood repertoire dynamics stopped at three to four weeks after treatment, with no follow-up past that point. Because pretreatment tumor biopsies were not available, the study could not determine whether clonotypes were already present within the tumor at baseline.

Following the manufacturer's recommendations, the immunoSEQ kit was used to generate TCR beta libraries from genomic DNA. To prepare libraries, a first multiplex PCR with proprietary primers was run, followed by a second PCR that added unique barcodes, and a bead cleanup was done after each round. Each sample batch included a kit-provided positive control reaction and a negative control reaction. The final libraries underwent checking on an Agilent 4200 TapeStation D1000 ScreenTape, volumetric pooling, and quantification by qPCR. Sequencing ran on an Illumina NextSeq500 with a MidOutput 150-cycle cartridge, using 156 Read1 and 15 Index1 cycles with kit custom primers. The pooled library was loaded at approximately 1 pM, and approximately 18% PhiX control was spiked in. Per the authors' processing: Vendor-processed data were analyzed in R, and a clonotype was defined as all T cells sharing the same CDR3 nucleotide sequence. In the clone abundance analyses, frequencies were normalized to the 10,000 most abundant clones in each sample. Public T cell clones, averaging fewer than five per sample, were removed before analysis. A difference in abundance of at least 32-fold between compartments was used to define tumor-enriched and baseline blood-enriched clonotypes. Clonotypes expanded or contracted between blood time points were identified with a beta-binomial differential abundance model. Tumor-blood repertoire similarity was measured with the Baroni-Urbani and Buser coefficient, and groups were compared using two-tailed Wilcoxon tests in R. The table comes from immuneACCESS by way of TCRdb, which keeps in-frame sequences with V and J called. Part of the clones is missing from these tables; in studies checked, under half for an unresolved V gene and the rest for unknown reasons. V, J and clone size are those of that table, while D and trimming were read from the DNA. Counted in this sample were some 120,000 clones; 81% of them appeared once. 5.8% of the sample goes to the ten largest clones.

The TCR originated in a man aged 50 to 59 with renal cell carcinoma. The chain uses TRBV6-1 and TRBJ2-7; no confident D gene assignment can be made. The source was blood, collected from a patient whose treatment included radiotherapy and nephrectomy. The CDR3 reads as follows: CASSESGAYEQYF. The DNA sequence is TGTGCCAGCAGTGAAAGTGGGGCCTACGAGCAGTACTTC.